Shown below are 18 T cell receptor beta chains from a single sample sequenced in a study of OX40 agonist ivuxolimab in advanced cancers. Clones were sequenced by immunoSEQ multiplex PCR, and TCRdb holds only the in-frame ones, with some missing. The table includes more than 25,000 clones, roughly 91% detected once. Source: CD4+ or CD8+ T cells sorted from blood, taken in a trial of the OX40 agonist ivuxolimab. The receptors come from an adult with an advanced solid tumor such as melanoma, head and neck, liver or kidney cancer.

The J gene is TRBJ2-3, the V gene TRBV6-4; TRBD1 is a possible D gene (6 bases). This CDR3 has 13 residues. Trimming left V 2 bases short and J 10 bases short, with 13 bases between. Germline CDR1 is MRHNA and CDR2 is SNTAGT. The CDR3 nucleotides are TGTGCCAGCAGTGACACTACCTCAGGGGCGCAGTATTTT. This encodes CASSDTTSGAQYF.

The chain couples TRBV7-3 to TRBJ2-1, with TRBD2 matching 13 bases. The J segment lost 10 bases and the V segment lost 4 bases, leaving 10 bases of the junction unmatched. This CDR3 has 16 residues. CDR1 SGHTA and CDR2 FQGTGA come from the germline V gene. The CDR3 nucleotides are TGTGCCAGCAGCTGGACTAGCGGGGGCGCGGTGGGCGAGCAGTTCTTC. It is translated as CASSWTSGGAVGEQFF.

The chain recombines TRBV4-1 with TRBJ2-5; possibly TRBD2 for D (6 bases). Germline values: CDR1 MGHRA, CDR2 YSYEKL. The V end lost 1 base, the J end lost 5 bases, and 20 bases lay between the germline ends. This CDR3 comprises 17 residues. CDR3 protein: CASSQGGPGTEGETQYF. In DNA, the CDR3 is TGCGCCAGCAGCCAAGGTGGCCCAGGGACTGAGGGGGAGACCCAGTACTTC.

The chain links TRBV27 to TRBJ2-3, with D possibly matching TRBD2 (5 bases). The V end lost 3 bases, the J end lost 5 bases, and 12 bases lay between the germline ends. Germline CDR1 is MNHEY and CDR2 is SMNVEV (reference sequence). The CDR3 sequence is 14 residues long. The CDR3 region has the DNA TGTGCCAGCAGTTTCGGACCCGGAGGAGATACGCAGTATTTT. Translated, it gives CASSFGPGGDTQYF.

The chain is built from TRBV4-3 and TRBJ2-7, with 9 nucleotides matching TRBD1. The V gene end was trimmed by 3 bases and the J gene end by 4 bases; junction bases not matched to a gene: 7. Germline V gives CDR1 LGHNA, CDR2 YSLEER. The CDR3 runs 15 residues. This CDR3 reads CASSQYRGLGYEQYF. DNA for the CDR3: TGCGCCAGCAGCCAGTACAGGGGGCTAGGGTACGAGCAGTACTTC.

The gene calls are TRBV2 and TRBJ1-6; TRBD1 might be the D (6 bases). With 2 bases removed from V and 8 bases from J, the gap between germline ends came to 13 bases. Germline V CDR1 and CDR2: SNHLY, FYNNEI. The CDR3 has 15 amino acids. DNA of the CDR3: TGTGCCAGCAGTGAATACCCAGGGGTTTATTCACCCCTCCACTTT. Translated: CASSEYPGVYSPLHF.

The rearrangement joins TRBV7-9 to TRBJ1-5, with TRBD1 matching over 11 bases. The CDR3 length is 14 residues. Germline values: CDR1 SEHNR, CDR2 FQNEAQ (reference sequence). With 3 bases clipped from V and 6 bases from J, the junction kept 1 base outside the gene matches. As DNA, the CDR3 is TGTGCCAGCAGCTTGGACAGGGGGCTTCAGCCCCAGCATTTT. Translating gives CASSLDRGLQPQHF.

J is TRBJ2-1 and V is TRBV7-9; 10 positions match TRBD2. The CDR3 contains 16 residues. The J segment lost 8 bases and the V segment lost 3 bases, leaving 10 bases of the junction unmatched. Germline-derived CDR1 and CDR2 are SEHNR and FQNEAQ (reference sequence). The CDR3 sequence is CASSFYQAGGRDEQFF. Written as DNA, the CDR3 is TGTGCCAGCAGCTTTTACCAAGCGGGAGGGCGGGATGAGCAGTTCTTC.

The chain employs TRBV7-3 and TRBJ2-1, with TRBD2 identical over 7 bases. Trimming took 1 base from V and 0 from J; bases not matched to a gene: 9. This CDR3 region has 18 residues. Germline V gene sequence: CDR1 SGHTA, CDR2 FQGTGA. The CDR3, as DNA: TGTGCCAGCAGCTTAAATGGGGGGGAGGCCAGCTCCTACAATGAGCAGTTCTTC. It yields the protein CASSLNGGEASSYNEQFF.

The chain joins TRBV5-6 to TRBJ1-2; D is uncertain. The V end was cut by 0 bases, the J end by 10 bases, with 13 bases between. Germline loops: CDR1 SGHDT, CDR2 YYEEEE. This CDR3 is 13 amino acids long. The chain's CDR3 is CASSLGTGKVYTF. CDR3 nucleotides: TGTGCCAGCAGCTTGGGGACCGGTAAGGTCTACACCTTC.

J is TRBJ1-1 and V is TRBV11-1; 9 bases align to TRBD1. J was trimmed by 7 bases and V by 1 base; bases with no gene match: 7. Looked up from germline, CDR1 is SGHAT and CDR2 is FQDESV (reference sequence). This CDR3 region has 15 residues. In nucleotides, the CDR3 is TGTGCCAGCAGCTTAGGCACAGGGGGCGCTAATGAAGCTTTCTTT. Translating gives CASSLGTGGANEAFF. The variable domain in full, completed from reference TRBV11-1 and TRBJ1-1, reads EAEVAQSPRYKITEKSQAVAFWCDPISGHATLYWYRQILGQGPELLVQFQDESVVDDSQLPKDRFSAERLKGVDSTLKIQPAELGDSAMYLCASSLGTGGANEAFFGQGTRLTVV.

V is TRBV27 and J is TRBJ2-1; no clear D. V lost 3 bases, J lost 3 bases, and 15 bases lay in between. Per the germline V gene, CDR1 is MNHEY and CDR2 is SMNVEV (reference sequence). The CDR3 consists of 16 residues. DNA of the CDR3: TGTGCCAGCAGTTTGGTATGGGCGCTTAACTACAATGAGCAGTTCTTC. Translation: CASSLVWALNYNEQFF.

This chain links TRBV7-7 with TRBJ2-3, with TRBD2 matching 9 bases. J lost 4 bases, V lost 11 bases, and 13 bases had no gene match. The germline gives CDR1 SSHAT, CDR2 FNYEAQ (reference sequence). This CDR3 has 15 residues. Here the CDR3 reads CAAEWREGLADTQYF. CDR3 DNA: TGTGCCGCAGAGTGGCGGGAGGGCCTGGCAGATACGCAGTATTTT. Full variable domain (rest looked up from reference TRBV7-7 and TRBJ2-3): GAGVSQSPRYKVTKRGQDVTLRCDPISSHATLYWYQQALGQGPEFLTYFNYEAQPDKSGLPSDRFSAERPEGSISTLTIQRTEQRDSAMYRCAAEWREGLADTQYFGPGTRLTVL.

The chain combines TRBV6-5 with TRBJ2-7; maybe TRBD1 (6 bases). V was clipped by 5 bases and J by 7 bases, with 12 bases between them. The length of the CDR3 is 12 residues. The germline V gene has CDR1 MNHEY and CDR2 SVGAGI. CDR3 residues: CASSLQGLEQYF. The DNA for the CDR3 is TGTGCCAGCAGTCTTCAGGGGTTAGAGCAGTACTTC.

The chain carries TRBV30 and TRBJ2-5; D is possibly TRBD2 (6 bases). The V gene lost 5 bases and the J gene lost 5 bases, with 18 bases spanning the gap. CDR1 and CDR2 (germline): GTSNPN, SVGIG (reference sequence). The CDR3 is 14 amino acids. CDR3 DNA: TGTGCCTGGGGTCCCGGAGGGGATTGGGAGACCCAGTACTTC. It specifies CAWGPGGDWETQYF.

The chain is built from TRBV6-6 and TRBJ1-3; no reliable D call. Germline-derived CDR1 and CDR2 are MNHNY and SVGAGI (reference sequence). This CDR3 has 15 amino acids. Trimming left V 0 bases short and J 0 bases short, with 6 bases between. The CDR3 coding sequence is TGTGCCAGCAGTTACTCGGTGAGCTCTGGAAACACCATATATTTT. The encoded protein is CASSYSVSSGNTIYF.

The V gene is TRBV5-6, the J gene TRBJ2-1; possibly TRBD2 for D (6 bases). Germline CDR1 is SGHDT and CDR2 is YYEEEE. The CDR3 loop spans 16 amino acids. V lost 4 bases to trimming and J lost 0 bases, with 14 bases between them. For the CDR3, the DNA is TGTGCCAGCAGCCTCGGCGCCGGGAGCTCCTACAATGAGCAGTTCTTC. This translates into CASSLGAGSSYNEQFF.

The rearrangement joins TRBV5-1 to TRBJ2-5; TRBD2 agrees at 8 bases. This CDR3 is built from 15 residues. Germline CDR1 SGHRS, CDR2 YFSETQ. With V trimmed by 0 bases and J by 5 bases, 6 bases remained unmatched. CDR3 DNA: TGCGCCAGCAGCTTGGTACCGGGGGGGGCGGAGACCCAGTACTTC. Amino acids: CASSLVPGGAETQYF.